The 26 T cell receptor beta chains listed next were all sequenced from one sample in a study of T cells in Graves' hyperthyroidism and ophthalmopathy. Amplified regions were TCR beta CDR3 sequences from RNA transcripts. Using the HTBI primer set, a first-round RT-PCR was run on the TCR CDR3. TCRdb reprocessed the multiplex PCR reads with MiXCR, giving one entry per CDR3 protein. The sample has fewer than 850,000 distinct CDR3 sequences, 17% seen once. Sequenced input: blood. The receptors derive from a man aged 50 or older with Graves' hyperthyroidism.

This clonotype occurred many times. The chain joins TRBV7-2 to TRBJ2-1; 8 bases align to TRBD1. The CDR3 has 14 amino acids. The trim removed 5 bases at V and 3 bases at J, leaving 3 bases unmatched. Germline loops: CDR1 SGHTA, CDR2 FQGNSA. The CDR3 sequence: CASSIDRGYNEQFF. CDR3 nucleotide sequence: TGTGCCAGCAGCATAGACAGGGGCTACAATGAGCAGTTCTTC.

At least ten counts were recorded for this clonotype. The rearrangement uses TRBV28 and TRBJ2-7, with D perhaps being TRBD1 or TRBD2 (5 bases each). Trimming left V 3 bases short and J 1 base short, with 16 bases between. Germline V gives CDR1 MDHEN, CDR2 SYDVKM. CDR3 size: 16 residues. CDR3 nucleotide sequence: TGTGCCAGCAGTTTCCAAGGACAACGCGGGTCCTACGAGCAGTACTTC. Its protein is CASSFQGQRGSYEQYF.

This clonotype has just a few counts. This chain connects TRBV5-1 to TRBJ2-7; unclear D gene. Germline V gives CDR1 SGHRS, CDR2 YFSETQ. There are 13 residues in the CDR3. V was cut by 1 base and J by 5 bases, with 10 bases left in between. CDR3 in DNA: TGCGCCAGCAGCTTGAGCCTTATGAACGAGCAGTACTTC. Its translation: CASSLSLMNEQYF.

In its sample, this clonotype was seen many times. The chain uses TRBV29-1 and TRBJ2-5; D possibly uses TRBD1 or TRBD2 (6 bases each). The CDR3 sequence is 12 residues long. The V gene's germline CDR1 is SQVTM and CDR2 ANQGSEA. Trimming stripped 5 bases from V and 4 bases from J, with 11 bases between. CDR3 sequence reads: CSVLEGGETQYF. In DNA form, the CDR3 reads TGCAGCGTTCTTGAGGGGGGAGAGACCCAGTACTTC.

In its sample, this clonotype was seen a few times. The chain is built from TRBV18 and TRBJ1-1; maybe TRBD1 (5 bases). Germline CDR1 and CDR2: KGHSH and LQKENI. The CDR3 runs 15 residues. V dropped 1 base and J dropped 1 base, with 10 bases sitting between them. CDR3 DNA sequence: TGTGCCAGCTCACCACGAGGGGACCCGAACACTGAAGCTTTCTTT. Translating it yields CASSPRGDPNTEAFF.

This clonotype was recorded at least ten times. The CDR3 here is CASSSSGSSNEQYF. As DNA, the CDR3 is TGTGCCAGCTCGTCTAGCGGGAGCAGTAACGAGCAGTACTTC. The chain has TRBV2 and TRBJ2-7, with 10 bases fitting TRBD2. This CDR3 contains 14 residues. V lost 8 bases, J lost 5 bases, and 9 bases stayed unmatched. Germline CDR1 is SNHLY and CDR2 is FYNNEI.

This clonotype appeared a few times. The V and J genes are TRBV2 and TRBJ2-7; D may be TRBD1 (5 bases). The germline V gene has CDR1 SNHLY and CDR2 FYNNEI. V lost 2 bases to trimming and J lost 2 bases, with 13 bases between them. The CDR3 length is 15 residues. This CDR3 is CASSEQGPVAYEQYF. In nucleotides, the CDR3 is TGTGCCAGCAGTGAACAGGGTCCGGTTGCCTACGAGCAGTACTTC.

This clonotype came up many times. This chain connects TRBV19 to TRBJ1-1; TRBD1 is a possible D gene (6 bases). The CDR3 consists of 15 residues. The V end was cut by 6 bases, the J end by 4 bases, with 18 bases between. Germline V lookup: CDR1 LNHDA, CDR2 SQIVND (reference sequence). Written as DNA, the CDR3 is TGTGCCAGTAGCGGGGTCTTTCCGGACAGCACTGAAGCTTTCTTT. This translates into CASSGVFPDSTEAFF.

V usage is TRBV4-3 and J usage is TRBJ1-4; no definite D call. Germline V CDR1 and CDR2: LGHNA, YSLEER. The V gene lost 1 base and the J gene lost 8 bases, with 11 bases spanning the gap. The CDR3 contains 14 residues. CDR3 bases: TGCGCCAGCAGCCAAGGCCAGATGTTCGAAAAACTGTTTTTT. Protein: CASSQGQMFEKLFF.

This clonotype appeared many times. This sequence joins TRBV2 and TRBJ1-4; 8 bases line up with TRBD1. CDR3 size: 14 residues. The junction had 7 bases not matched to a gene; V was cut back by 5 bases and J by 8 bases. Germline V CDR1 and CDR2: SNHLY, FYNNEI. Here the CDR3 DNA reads TGTGCCAGCAGTCAGGGGGCGGGAGGAGAAAAACTGTTTTTT. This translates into CASSQGAGGEKLFF.

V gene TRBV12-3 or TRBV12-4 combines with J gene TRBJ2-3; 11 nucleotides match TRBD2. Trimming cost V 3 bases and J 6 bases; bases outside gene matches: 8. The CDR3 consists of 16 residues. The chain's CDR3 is CASSFLAGGTRDTQYF. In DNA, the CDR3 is TGTGCCAGCAGTTTTTTAGCGGGAGGGACCAGGGATACGCAGTATTTT.

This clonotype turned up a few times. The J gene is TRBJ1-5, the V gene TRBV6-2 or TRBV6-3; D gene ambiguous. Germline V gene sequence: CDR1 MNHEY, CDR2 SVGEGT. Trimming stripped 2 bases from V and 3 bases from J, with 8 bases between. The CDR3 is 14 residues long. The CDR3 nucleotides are TGTGCCAGCAGTTACCCACAGAACAATCAGCCCCAGCATTTT. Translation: CASSYPQNNQPQHF.

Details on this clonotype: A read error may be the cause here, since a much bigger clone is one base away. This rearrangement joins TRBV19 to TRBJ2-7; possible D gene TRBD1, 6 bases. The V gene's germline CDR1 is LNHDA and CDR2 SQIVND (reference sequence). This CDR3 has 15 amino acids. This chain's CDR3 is CASSSRTASSYVQYF. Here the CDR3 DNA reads TGTGCCAGTAGTAGCCGGACAGCAAGCTCCTACGTGCAGTACTTC.

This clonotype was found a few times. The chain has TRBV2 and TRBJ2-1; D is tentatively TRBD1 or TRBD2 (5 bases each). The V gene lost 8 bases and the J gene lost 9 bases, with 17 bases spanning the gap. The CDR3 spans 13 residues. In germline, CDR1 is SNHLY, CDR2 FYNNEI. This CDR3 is CASGERGSGEQFF. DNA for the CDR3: TGTGCCAGCGGGGAGAGGGGCTCAGGTGAGCAGTTCTTC.

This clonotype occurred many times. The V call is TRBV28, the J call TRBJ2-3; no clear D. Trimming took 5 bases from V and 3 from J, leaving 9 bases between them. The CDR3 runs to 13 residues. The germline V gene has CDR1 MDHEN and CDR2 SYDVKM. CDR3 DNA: TGTGCCAGCAGTAGGAGAGAAACAGATACGCAGTATTTT. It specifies CASSRRETDTQYF.

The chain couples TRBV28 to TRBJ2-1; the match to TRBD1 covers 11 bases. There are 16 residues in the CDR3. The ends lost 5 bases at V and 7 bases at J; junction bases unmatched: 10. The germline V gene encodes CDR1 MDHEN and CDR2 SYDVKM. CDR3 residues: CASSPSQGQGGNEQFF. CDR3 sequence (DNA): TGTGCCAGCAGTCCATCCCAGGGACAGGGGGGGAATGAGCAGTTCTTC.

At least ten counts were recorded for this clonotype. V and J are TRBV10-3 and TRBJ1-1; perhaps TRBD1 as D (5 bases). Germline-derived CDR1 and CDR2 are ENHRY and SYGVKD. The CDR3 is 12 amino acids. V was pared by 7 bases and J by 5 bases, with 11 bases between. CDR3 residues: CAITGTETEAFF. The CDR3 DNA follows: TGTGCCATCACCGGGACGGAGACTGAAGCTTTCTTT.

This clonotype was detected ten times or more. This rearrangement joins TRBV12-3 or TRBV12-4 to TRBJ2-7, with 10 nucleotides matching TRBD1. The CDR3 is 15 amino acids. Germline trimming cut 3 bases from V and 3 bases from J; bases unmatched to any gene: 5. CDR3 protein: CASSLGQGRFYEQYF. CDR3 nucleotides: TGTGCCAGCAGTTTGGGACAGGGGAGGTTCTACGAGCAGTACTTC.

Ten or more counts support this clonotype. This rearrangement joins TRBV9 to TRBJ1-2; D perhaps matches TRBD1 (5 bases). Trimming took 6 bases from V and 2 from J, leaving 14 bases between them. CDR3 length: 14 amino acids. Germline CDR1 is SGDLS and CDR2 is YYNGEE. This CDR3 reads CASTGEGSNYGYTF. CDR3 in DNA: TGTGCCAGCACGGGGGAAGGGAGCAACTATGGCTACACCTTC.

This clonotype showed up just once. The CDR3 reads CASSPGTGDIAGELFF. Here the CDR3 DNA reads TGCGCCAGCAGCCCCGGGACAGGGGACATCGCCGGGGAGCTGTTTTTT. The V call is TRBV5-1, the J call TRBJ2-2; 10 positions agree with TRBD1. Germline loops: CDR1 SGHRS, CDR2 YFSETQ. V trimming: 4 bases; J trimming: 6 bases; junction bases outside the gene matches: 9. The CDR3 sequence is 16 residues long. The full variable domain, with the rest looked up from reference TRBV5-1 and TRBJ2-2, is KAGVTQTPRYLIKTRGQQVTLSCSPISGHRSVSWYQQTPGQGLQFLFEYFSETQRNKGNFPGRFSGRQFSNSRSEMNVSTLELGDSALYLCASSPGTGDIAGELFFGEGSRLTVL.

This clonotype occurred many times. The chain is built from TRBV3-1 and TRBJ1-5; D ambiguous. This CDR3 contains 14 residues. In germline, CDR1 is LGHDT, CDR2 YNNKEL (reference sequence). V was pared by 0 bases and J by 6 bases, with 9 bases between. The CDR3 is CASSQDVVSQPQHF. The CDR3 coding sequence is TGTGCCAGCAGCCAAGATGTCGTCAGTCAGCCCCAGCATTTT.

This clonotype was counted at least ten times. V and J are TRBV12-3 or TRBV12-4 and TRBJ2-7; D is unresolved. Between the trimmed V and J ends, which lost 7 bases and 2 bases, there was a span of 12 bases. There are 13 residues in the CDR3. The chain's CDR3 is CASTTWLTYEQYF. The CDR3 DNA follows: TGTGCCAGCACGACCTGGCTTACCTACGAGCAGTACTTC.

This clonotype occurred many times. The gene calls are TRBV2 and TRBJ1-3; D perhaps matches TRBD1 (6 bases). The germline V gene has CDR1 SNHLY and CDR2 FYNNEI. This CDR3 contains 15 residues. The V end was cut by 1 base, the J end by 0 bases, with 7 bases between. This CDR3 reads CASSEGTVSGNTIYF. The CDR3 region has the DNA TGTGCCAGCAGTGAAGGGACAGTCTCTGGAAACACCATATATTTT.

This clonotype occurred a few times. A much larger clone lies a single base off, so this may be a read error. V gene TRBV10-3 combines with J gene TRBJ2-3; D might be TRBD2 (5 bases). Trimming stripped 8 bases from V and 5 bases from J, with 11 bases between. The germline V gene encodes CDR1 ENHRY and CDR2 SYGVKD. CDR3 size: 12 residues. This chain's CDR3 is CAILGEGDTQYF. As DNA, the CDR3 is TGTGCCATCCTCGGGGAAGGAGATACGCAGTATTTT.

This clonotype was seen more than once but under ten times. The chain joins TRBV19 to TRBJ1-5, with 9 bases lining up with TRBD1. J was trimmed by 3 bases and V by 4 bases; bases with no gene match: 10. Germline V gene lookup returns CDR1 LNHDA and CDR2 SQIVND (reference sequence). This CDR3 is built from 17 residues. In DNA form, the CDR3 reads TGTGCCAGTAGTACTAACATCGGGACAGGGATCAATCAGCCCCAGCATTTT. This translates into CASSTNIGTGINQPQHF.

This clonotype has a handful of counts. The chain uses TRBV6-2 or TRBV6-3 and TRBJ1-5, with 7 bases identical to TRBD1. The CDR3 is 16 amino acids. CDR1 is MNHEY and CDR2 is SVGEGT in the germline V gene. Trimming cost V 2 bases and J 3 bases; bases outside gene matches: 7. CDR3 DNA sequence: TGTGCCAGCAGTTACGACCCAGGGGGTCCCAATCAGCCCCAGCATTTT. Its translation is CASSYDPGGPNQPQHF.